A single TCR beta chain is shown here with its context. The antigen remains unidentified. This specimen comes from a study of T cell responses to AZD1222 COVID-19 vaccine. Points from the study as a whole: Vaccine-associated CD4 TCRs ranged over spike, dominating at 160-218 and 743-854.

V lost 8 bases and J 3 bases, leaving 13 bases between the germline ends. Germline-derived CDR1 and CDR2 are ENHRY and SYGVKD. The CDR3 is made up of 13 amino acids. Here immunoSEQ multiplex PCR was the method, and the copy in TCRdb shows in-frame clones only, minus some. The sample has under 100,000 clones, approximately 90% seen once. This clonotype was obtained from an adult in good health. J is TRBJ1-1 and V is TRBV10-3; no clear D. This specimen consisted of peripheral blood, obtained on day 0 of AZD1222 vaccination. The DNA of the CDR3 is TGTGCCATCCGAGGACGGGTGGACACTGAAGCTTTCTTT. Its translation: CAIRGRVDTEAFF.